Each of the 30 T cell receptor beta chains below was sequenced from the same sample in a study of regulatory T cells in long-lasting Graves disease. Arm-PCR of CDR3 regions with iRepertoire HTBI primers generated TCR beta libraries. A single record per CDR3 protein comes from TCRdb applying MiXCR to the multiplex PCR reads. The sample has approximately 470,000 distinct CDR3 sequences, 15% to 20% seen once. Described time point: newly diagnosed GD, antithyroid drugs for less than 3 months. TCR sequences were obtained from RNA taken from PBMCs. The same specimen was also included in a second study, on T cells in Graves' hyperthyroidism and ophthalmopathy.

Sequences were derived from peripheral blood mononuclear cells (PBMCs), sampled at new diagnosis, from a patient treated with antithyroid drugs. Receptor source: a man in his forties or fifties with Graves disease.

This clonotype occurred many times. This chain uses TRBV5-1 with TRBJ1-5; D is undetermined. Germline values: CDR1 SGHRS, CDR2 YFSETQ. The ends were cut back, 0 bases at V and 4 bases at J, with 8 bases in the middle. The CDR3 is 14 residues long. The CDR3 DNA reads TGCGCCAGCAGCTTGGGGCAGCCAAATCAGCCCCAGCATTTT. Protein sequence: CASSLGQPNQPQHF.

This clonotype was observed at least ten times. CDR3 in DNA: TGTGCCAGCAGTGGCCTGACAGGGGGCGTCCAGACCCAGTACTTC. Translation gives CASSGLTGGVQTQYF. The V gene is TRBV6-2 or TRBV6-3, the J gene TRBJ2-5, with 10 bases that match TRBD1. Germline CDR1 MNHEY, CDR2 SVGEGT. Trimming took 5 bases from V and 6 from J; bases not matched to a gene: 9. The CDR3 runs to 15 residues.

The chain carries TRBV12-3 or TRBV12-4 and TRBJ1-6; possible D gene TRBD1, 6 bases. Trimming shortened V by 2 bases and J by 13 bases, and 12 bases separated the two germline ends. The CDR3 sequence is 13 residues long. Here the CDR3 reads CASSLLGAVPLHF. Written as DNA, the CDR3 is TGTGCCAGCAGTTTATTGGGGGCCGTGCCCCTCCACTTT.

In this sample, this clonotype turned up many times. V gene TRBV12-3 or TRBV12-4 combines with J gene TRBJ2-1; TRBD2 matches at 7 bases. Germline trimming cut 2 bases from V and 7 bases from J; bases unmatched to any gene: 2. The CDR3 is 13 residues long. Written as DNA, the CDR3 is TGTGCCAGCAGTTTATCTAGCGGTAATGAGCAGTTCTTC. This sequence encodes CASSLSSGNEQFF.

This clonotype was counted a few times. V is TRBV9 and J is TRBJ1-6, with D possibly TRBD1 on 6 matching bases. V was clipped by 4 bases and J by 5 bases, with 13 bases between them. This CDR3 comprises 15 residues. CDR1 SGDLS and CDR2 YYNGEE come from the germline V gene. The CDR3 region has the DNA TGTGCCAGCAGCCCAGGGGAGTGGGATAATTCACCCCTCCACTTT. It is translated as CASSPGEWDNSPLHF.

Concerning this clonotype: A much larger clone differs from this one at a single base, so this may be a read error. The CDR3 sequence is CTSSLSQGYGYTF. CDR3 in DNA: TGTACCAGCTCACTTTCACAGGGATATGGCTACACCTTC. V and J are TRBV18 and TRBJ1-2; D possibly corresponds to TRBD1 (6 bases). Per the germline V gene, CDR1 is KGHSH and CDR2 is LQKENI. This CDR3 is 13 amino acids long.

This clonotype was seen at least ten times. This chain uses TRBV5-1 with TRBJ2-7; 7 nucleotides match TRBD2. V was pared by 3 bases and J by 2 bases, with 5 bases of the junction left unmatched. The germline V gene encodes CDR1 SGHRS and CDR2 YFSETQ. The CDR3 length is 14 residues. The CDR3 DNA follows: TGCGCCAGCAGCTCTAGCGGACCCCCCTACGAGCAGTACTTC. This gives the protein CASSSSGPPYEQYF.

There are a few counts of this clonotype. This rearrangement joins TRBV6-5 to TRBJ2-3; D is unclear. This CDR3 is 14 amino acids long. Per the germline V gene, CDR1 is MNHEY and CDR2 is SVGAGI. V was clipped by 2 bases and J by 1 base, with 7 bases between them. The CDR3 sequence: CASSYGKGTDTQYF. CDR3 coding DNA: TGTGCCAGCAGTTACGGAAAGGGCACAGATACGCAGTATTTT.

This clonotype turned up a few times. The chain employs TRBV30 and TRBJ2-7; D unresolved. Germline loops: CDR1 GTSNPN, CDR2 SVGIG (reference sequence). Between the trimmed V and J ends, which lost 2 bases and 2 bases, there was a span of 13 bases. This CDR3 has 14 amino acids. As DNA, the CDR3 is TGTGCCTGGAGTCCCAAGGGCGTGCCCTACGAGCAGTACTTC. The encoded protein is CAWSPKGVPYEQYF.

This clonotype was recorded at least ten times. V and J are TRBV2 and TRBJ2-2, with TRBD2 matching over 10 bases. This CDR3 region has 17 residues. The J segment lost 2 bases and the V segment lost 6 bases, leaving 9 bases of the junction unmatched. In germline, CDR1 is SNHLY, CDR2 FYNNEI. The CDR3 DNA is TGTGCCAGCAGGCGGGGTAGCGGGAGGTCAAACACCGGGGAGCTGTTTTTT. Amino acid sequence: CASRRGSGRSNTGELFF.

This clonotype was seen ten or more times. The J gene is TRBJ2-5, the V gene TRBV12-3 or TRBV12-4; the match to TRBD2 covers 9 bases. With 1 base clipped from V and 7 bases from J, the junction kept 7 bases outside the gene matches. The CDR3 extends over 15 amino acids. The CDR3 region is CASSLEAAGGVTQYF. For the CDR3, the DNA is TGTGCCAGCAGTTTAGAGGCAGCGGGAGGCGTGACCCAGTACTTC.

This clonotype has just a few counts. Here the CDR3 DNA reads TGCAGTGCGGATTCCGCCGGAGAGGCGCGGGGCTACACCTTC. Translation gives CSADSAGEARGYTF. The rearrangement links TRBV20-1 to TRBJ1-2; D gene ambiguous. The CDR3 extends over 14 amino acids. The V and J ends lost 6 bases and 8 bases respectively, with 22 bases between them. The germline V gene encodes CDR1 DFQATT and CDR2 SNEGSKA (reference sequence).

This clonotype was observed many times. The J gene is TRBJ2-7, the V gene TRBV5-6; D is perhaps TRBD1 (6 bases). CDR1 SGHDT and CDR2 YYEEEE come from the germline V gene. The CDR3 loop spans 15 amino acids. The V end was cut by 3 bases, the J end by 0 bases, with 13 bases between. CDR3 coding DNA: TGTGCCAGCAGCTCCCTCGACAGGACCTCCTACGAGCAGTACTTC. Translated, it gives CASSSLDRTSYEQYF. The whole variable domain, filled in from reference TRBV5-6 and TRBJ2-7, reads DAGVTQSPTHLIKTRGQQVTLRCSPKSGHDTVSWYQQALGQGPQFIFQYYEEEERQRGNFPDRFSGHQFPNYSSELNVNALLLGDSALYLCASSSLDRTSYEQYFGPGTRLTVT.

A note on this clonotype: Just one base apart from a much larger clone, this may be a read error. The rearrangement joins TRBV3-1 to TRBJ2-2, with 9 positions matching TRBD2. This CDR3 contains 16 residues. Looked up from germline, CDR1 is LGHDT and CDR2 is YNNKEL (reference sequence). CDR3 sequence: CASSQSGGRAAGKLFF. For the CDR3, the DNA is TGTGCCAGCAGCCAGTCAGGCGGGAGGGCCGCCGGGAAGCTGTTTTTT. The full variable domain, with the rest looked up from reference TRBV3-1 and TRBJ2-2, is DTAVSQTPKYLVTQMGNDKSIKCEQNLGHDTMYWYKQDSKKFLKIMFSYNNKELIINETVPNRFSPKSPDKAHLNLHINSLELGDSAVYFCASSQSGGRAAGKLFFGEGSRLTVL.

This clonotype was seen a few times. V is TRBV9 and J is TRBJ2-1; TRBD2 matches 13 bases. Germline V CDR1 and CDR2: SGDLS, YYNGEE. V lost 3 bases to trimming and J lost 7 bases; unmatched junction nucleotides: 4. This CDR3 comprises 15 residues. The CDR3 is CASSAGTSGMNEQFF. For the CDR3, the DNA is TGTGCCAGCAGCGCGGGGACTAGCGGGATGAATGAGCAGTTCTTC.

This clonotype was seen at least ten times. The chain recombines TRBV7-2 with TRBJ2-7; D perhaps matches TRBD2 (5 bases). CDR1 is SGHTA, CDR2 FQGNSA, per germline. This CDR3 is 17 amino acids long. Trimming took off 1 base at V and 0 bases at J, with 16 bases between the two ends. CDR3 residues: CASSLGSVATSSYEQYF. CDR3 DNA: TGTGCCAGCAGCTTAGGTTCGGTAGCGACCAGCTCCTACGAGCAGTACTTC.

This clonotype was counted between two and nine times. At one of its ends the junction is not consistent with the germline gene, which may arise from a read error. The chain has TRBV12-3 or TRBV12-4 and TRBJ1-1; maybe TRBD1 (6 bases). The CDR3 sequence is 16 residues long. The CDR3 DNA is TGTGCCAGCAATTTACGTTCGAGGGGGAGGGACACTGAAGCTTTCTTT. Its protein product is CASNLRSRGRDTEAFF.

In DNA, the CDR3 is TGTGCCAGCAGTGGGAGGGTAACCACAGATACGCAGTATTTT. This translates into CASSGRVTTDTQYF. This chain joins TRBV2 and TRBJ2-3; tentative D call: TRBD2 (6 bases). CDR3 length: 14 residues. With 4 bases removed from V and 2 bases from J, the gap between germline ends came to 10 bases. CDR1 is SNHLY, CDR2 FYNNEI, per germline.

This clonotype was recorded at least ten times. The chain combines TRBV2 with TRBJ1-2, with 11 bases identical to TRBD1. The CDR3 length is 13 residues. Trimming at V came to 6 bases and at J to 4 bases, leaving 1 base not matched to a gene. Germline loops: CDR1 SNHLY, CDR2 FYNNEI. The CDR3 bases are TGTGCCAGCAGGGGGACAGGGGGCTATGGCTACACCTTC. Translation: CASRGTGGYGYTF.

CDR3 residues: CASSPPSRGYQDEQFF. In nucleotides, the CDR3 is TGTGCCAGCTCACCACCGAGTAGGGGGTACCAGGATGAGCAGTTCTTC. The rearrangement joins TRBV18 to TRBJ2-1; possibly TRBD1 for D (6 bases). Germline V gives CDR1 KGHSH, CDR2 LQKENI. Between the trimmed V and J ends, which lost 0 bases and 8 bases, there was a span of 17 bases. This CDR3 has 16 residues. Supplemented by reference TRBV18 and TRBJ2-1, the full variable domain reads NAGVMQNPRHLVRRRGQEARLRCSPMKGHSHVYWYRQLPEEGLKFMVYLQKENIIDESGMPKERFSAEFPKEGPSILRIQQVVRGDSAAYFCASSPPSRGYQDEQFFGPGTRLTVL.

This clonotype was detected ten times or more. The V gene is TRBV7-9, the J gene TRBJ2-1; 7 bases match TRBD1. Germline V gene sequence: CDR1 SEHNR, CDR2 FQNEAQ (reference sequence). V shed 7 bases and J 2 bases; nucleotides not matched to a gene: 14. CDR3 length equals 17 residues. CDR3 sequence reads: CASTQPSGTAAYNEQFF. The CDR3 coding sequence is TGTGCCAGCACTCAACCCTCGGGGACAGCCGCCTACAATGAGCAGTTCTTC.

Many counts were recorded for this clonotype. The rearrangement links TRBV7-3 to TRBJ2-3; D possibly matches TRBD1 or TRBD2 (5 bases each). The CDR3 contains 12 residues. Germline-derived CDR1 and CDR2 are SGHTA and FQGTGA. Trimming took 0 bases from V and 8 from J, leaving 6 bases between them. CDR3 loop: CASSLTGGTQYF. CDR3 DNA: TGTGCCAGCAGCTTAACTGGGGGTACGCAGTATTTT.

The table lists this clonotype with many counts. This chain uses TRBV28 with TRBJ2-5; 8 nucleotides match TRBD2. V lost 5 bases and J lost 5; bases outside the gene matches: 4. This CDR3 region has 13 residues. CDR1 and CDR2 from the germline V gene are MDHEN and SYDVKM. The chain's CDR3 is CASSRTSPETQYF. The CDR3 DNA is TGTGCCAGCAGTCGGACTAGCCCCGAGACCCAGTACTTC.

The V gene is TRBV25-1, the J gene TRBJ2-2; 10 nucleotides agree with TRBD2. This CDR3 has 15 residues. Germline-derived CDR1 and CDR2 are MGHDK and SYGVNS. Losses at the gene ends were 8 bases for V and 7 bases for J; bases not matched to a gene: 10. The CDR3 DNA follows: TGTGCCAGCCGACCTGCTAGCGGGAGTGTCGGGGAGCTGTTTTTT. Translated, it gives CASRPASGSVGELFF. The full variable domain, in which reference TRBV25-1 and TRBJ2-2 provide the parts outside the CDR3, is EADIYQTPRYLVIGTGKKITLECSQTMGHDKMYWYQQDPGMELHLIHYSYGVNSTEKGDLSSESTVSRIRTEHFPLTLESARPSHTSQYLCASRPASGSVGELFFGEGSRLTVL.

This clonotype was seen ten or more times. The chain uses TRBV20-1 and TRBJ2-3; 8 bases map to TRBD2. V lost 0 bases to trimming and J lost 6 bases; unmatched junction nucleotides: 11. This CDR3 has 16 amino acids. Germline assignment: CDR1 DFQATT and CDR2 SNEGSKA (reference sequence). CDR3 region: CSAREGSGIGMDTQYF. In DNA form, the CDR3 reads TGCAGTGCTAGAGAGGGTAGCGGGATTGGTATGGATACGCAGTATTTT.

The CDR3 region has the DNA TGTGCCAGCAGTCTACAGGGGCTCTCTGGGGCCAACGTCCTGACTTTC. Protein product: CASSLQGLSGANVLTF. This chain joins TRBV5-8 and TRBJ2-6; the match to TRBD1 covers 7 bases. V shed 5 bases and J 0 bases; nucleotides not matched to a gene: 5. Germline assignment: CDR1 SGHTS and CDR2 YDEGEE. The CDR3 has 16 amino acids.

The genes are TRBV15 and TRBJ2-6; no reliable D call. V was cut by 5 bases and J by 6 bases, with 14 bases left in between. The CDR3 has 15 amino acids. Germline-derived CDR1 and CDR2 are LNHNV and YYDKDF (reference sequence). The CDR3: CATSPLDPEANVLTF. DNA for the CDR3: TGTGCCACCAGCCCCCTCGATCCTGAGGCCAACGTCCTGACTTTC.

Notes on this clonotype: A much larger clonotype is one base distant, so this may be a read error. The chain employs TRBV5-4 and TRBJ2-3; 8 positions agree with TRBD2. Per the germline V gene, CDR1 is SGHNT and CDR2 is YYREEE (reference sequence). CDR3 size: 16 residues. CDR3 sequence: CVSGGGGVVVYDTQYF. In DNA form, the CDR3 reads TGTGTCAGCGGGGGCGGGGGCGTAGTGGTTTATGATACGCAGTATTTT.

In this sample, this clonotype turned up many times. The chain combines TRBV12-5 with TRBJ2-7, with 10 bases aligning to TRBD2. This CDR3 has 14 residues. J was trimmed by 1 base and V by 6 bases; bases with no gene match: 3. Germline CDR1 is LGHNT and CDR2 is FRNRAP. The CDR3 spells CASGLAGASYEQYF. DNA of the CDR3: TGTGCTAGTGGCCTAGCGGGAGCTTCCTACGAGCAGTACTTC.

This clonotype was seen repeatedly, ten times or more. The CDR3 DNA is TGTGCCAGCAGCCCCCAGGGGCAAGAGACCCAGTACTTC. Protein: CASSPQGQETQYF. V usage is TRBV18 and J usage is TRBJ2-5; D is possibly TRBD1 (6 bases). V was trimmed by 8 bases and J by 2 bases, leaving 12 bases between them. The CDR3 extends over 13 amino acids. Germline assignment: CDR1 KGHSH and CDR2 LQKENI.